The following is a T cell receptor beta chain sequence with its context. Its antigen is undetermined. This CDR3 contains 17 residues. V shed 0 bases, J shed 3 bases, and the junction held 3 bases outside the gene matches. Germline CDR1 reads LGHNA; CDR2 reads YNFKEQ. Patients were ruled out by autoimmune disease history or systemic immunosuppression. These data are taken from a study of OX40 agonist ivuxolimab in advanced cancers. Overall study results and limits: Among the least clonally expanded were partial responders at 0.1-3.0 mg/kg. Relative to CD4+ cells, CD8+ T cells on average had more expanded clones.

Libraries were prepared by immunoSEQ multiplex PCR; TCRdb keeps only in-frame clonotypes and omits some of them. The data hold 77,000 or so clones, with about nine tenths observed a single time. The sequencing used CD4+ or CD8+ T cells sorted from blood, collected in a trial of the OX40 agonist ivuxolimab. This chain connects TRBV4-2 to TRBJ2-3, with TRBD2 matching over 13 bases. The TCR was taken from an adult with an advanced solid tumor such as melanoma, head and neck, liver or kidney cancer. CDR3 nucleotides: TGTGCCAGCAGCCAAGATACTAGCGGGAGGGGTACAGATACGCAGTATTTT. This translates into CASSQDTSGRGTDTQYF.